The 19 T cell receptor beta chains presented below share a single source sample, sequenced in a study of shared clonotypes between healthy human individuals. The method was immunoSEQ multiplex PCR; TCRdb's version includes in-frame clones alone and lacks a portion of them. Of around 2.1 million clones listed, 93% were seen once; the top ten hold approximately 1.7%. Terminally differentiated effector memory CD45RA+ cells were excluded by CCR7 positive selection of CD45RO-negative cells. The sequenced sample consisted of naive CD8+ T cells from PBMCs. All receptors derive from a man between 18 and 35 years old in good health. Some clones in this sample may be carry-over from other donors' samples.

CDR3 bases: TGTGCCAGCAGTTTGATTAGAAAAGGCCGAAACAATGAAAAACTGTTTTTT. Residues: CASSLIRKGRNNEKLFF. This rearrangement joins TRBV28 to TRBJ1-4; no firm D call. Trimming took 3 bases from V and 5 from J, leaving 19 bases between them. CDR1 and CDR2 (germline): MDHEN, SYDVKM. The CDR3 consists of 17 residues.

V gene TRBV30 combines with J gene TRBJ2-7, with D unresolved. The germline V gene encodes CDR1 GTSNPN and CDR2 SVGIG (reference sequence). This CDR3 comprises 12 residues. V gave up 3 bases and J gave up 6 bases, with 12 bases separating them. The CDR3 here is CAWSVGLGEQYF. CDR3 bases: TGTGCCTGGAGCGTAGGTTTGGGCGAGCAGTACTTC.

J is TRBJ1-5 and V is TRBV27; TRBD1 aligns across 11 bases. Germline lookup yields CDR1 MNHEY and CDR2 SMNVEV (reference sequence). The J segment lost 6 bases and the V segment lost 4 bases, leaving 5 bases of the junction unmatched. The CDR3 runs 15 residues. The CDR3 DNA reads as TGTGCCAGCAGTTCCGGGACAGGGGGTTTTCAGCCCCAGCATTTT. This sequence encodes CASSSGTGGFQPQHF.

The chain links TRBV6-5 to TRBJ2-1, with no clear D. V was clipped by 4 bases and J by 4 bases, with 14 bases between them. Looked up from germline, CDR1 is MNHEY and CDR2 is SVGAGI. CDR3 length equals 15 residues. As DNA, the CDR3 is TGTGCCAGCAGTTCCTCGACGCCTCTTTACAATGAGCAGTTCTTC. It codes for CASSSSTPLYNEQFF.

This chain uses TRBV6-4 with TRBJ1-1; D is unclear. Between the trimmed V and J ends, which lost 2 bases and 0 bases, there was a span of 22 bases. The CDR3 sequence is 19 residues long. Germline-derived CDR1 and CDR2 are MRHNA and SNTAGT. CDR3 loop: CASSDPVEVDSSMNTEAFF. The CDR3 region has the DNA TGTGCCAGCAGTGACCCCGTGGAGGTGGATTCGAGCATGAACACTGAAGCTTTCTTT.

The rearrangement joins TRBV27 to TRBJ1-1; maybe TRBD1 (5 bases). The CDR3 is 14 amino acids. V lost 6 bases and J lost 0, with 11 bases in between. Germline CDR1 and CDR2: MNHEY and SMNVEV (reference sequence). In DNA, the CDR3 is TGTGCCAGCAGAACAGGACATGTGAACACTGAAGCTTTCTTT. As protein: CASRTGHVNTEAFF.

The chain combines TRBV7-9 with TRBJ1-1; 8 bases align to TRBD1. CDR1 is SEHNR, CDR2 FQNEAQ, per germline (reference sequence). The CDR3 is made up of 13 amino acids. Trimming removed 5 bases from V and 6 bases from J; junction bases left unmatched: 5. CDR3: CASSQTGVSEAFF. The CDR3 region has the DNA TGTGCCAGCAGCCAGACAGGGGTCTCTGAAGCTTTCTTT.

This chain uses TRBV5-1 with TRBJ1-2, with D tentatively TRBD1 (5 bases). The germline V and J ends were trimmed by 6 bases and 6 bases, with 21 bases remaining between them. CDR1 SGHRS and CDR2 YFSETQ come from the germline V gene. The CDR3 consists of 15 residues. The CDR3 coding sequence is TGCGCCAGCACATCGACGGCGGGGGTCCTAGATGGCTACACCTTC. Its protein is CASTSTAGVLDGYTF.

The chain is built from TRBV7-2 and TRBJ2-7; D not resolved. CDR1 SGHTA and CDR2 FQGNSA come from the germline V gene. This CDR3 spans 16 amino acids. V dropped 7 bases and J dropped 5 bases, with 24 bases sitting between them. CDR3 sequence (DNA): TGTGCCAGCACGCCCAGTCTTATGCGCTCAAAGGACGAGCAGTACTTC. Residues: CASTPSLMRSKDEQYF.

The rearrangement links TRBV7-9 to TRBJ1-3; D gene uncertain. V lost 2 bases and J 2 bases, leaving 13 bases between the germline ends. The germline CDR1 and CDR2 sequences are SEHNR and FQNEAQ (reference sequence). The CDR3 spans 16 residues. CDR3 in DNA: TGTGCCAGCAGCTTACCCCCGGGAGACGCTGGAAACACCATATATTTT. It codes for CASSLPPGDAGNTIYF.

This chain joins TRBV7-9 and TRBJ2-5; weak D call: TRBD2 (6 bases). The CDR3 covers 16 residues. The V end lost 5 bases, the J end lost 7 bases, and 23 bases lay between the germline ends. Germline CDR1 is SEHNR and CDR2 is FQNEAQ (reference sequence). The CDR3 loop reads CASSTTGEPLMWTQYF. CDR3 DNA: TGTGCCAGCAGCACTACGGGAGAACCCCTTATGTGGACCCAGTACTTC.

The chain recombines TRBV15 with TRBJ2-7; 9 nucleotides agree with TRBD1. The V segment lost 3 bases and the J segment 3 bases; nucleotides outside the gene matches: 9. The germline gives CDR1 LNHNV, CDR2 YYDKDF (reference sequence). The CDR3 consists of 16 residues. CDR3 nucleotide sequence: TGTGCCACCAGCAGGGGACTCGGGACAGGGTTCTACGAGCAGTACTTC. As protein: CATSRGLGTGFYEQYF.

V gene TRBV7-9 combines with J gene TRBJ1-1; D unresolved. CDR1 and CDR2 from the germline V gene are SEHNR and FQNEAQ (reference sequence). The CDR3 is 15 residues long. V was cut by 3 bases and J by 6 bases, with 17 bases left in between. The CDR3 reads CASSLSYSLGPEAFF. The DNA of the CDR3 is TGTGCCAGCAGCTTGTCCTACAGCCTTGGCCCTGAAGCTTTCTTT.

V is TRBV6-1 and J is TRBJ2-3; D call uncertain. Germline V lookup: CDR1 MNHNS, CDR2 SASEGT. The CDR3 length is 16 residues. Trimming pared 2 bases from V and 4 bases from J, leaving 16 bases between. CDR3 in DNA: TGTGCCAGCAGTGAATATCGGGCTATGGGCGCAGATACGCAGTATTTT. It yields the protein CASSEYRAMGADTQYF.

This chain uses TRBV13 with TRBJ2-1; 12 bases align to TRBD2. Germline V gene data show CDR1 as PRHDT and CDR2 as FYEKMQ (reference sequence). V was pared by 6 bases and J by 6 bases, with 6 bases of the junction left unmatched. CDR3 length equals 15 residues. The CDR3, as DNA: TGTGCCAGCAGGCCCGGGACTAGCGGGTCCAATGAGCAGTTCTTC. This codes for CASRPGTSGSNEQFF.

The V and J genes are TRBV6-9 and TRBJ1-5; D remains ambiguous. Looked up from germline, CDR1 is MNHGY and CDR2 is SVAAGI. Trimming removed 8 bases from V and 2 bases from J, with 16 bases in between. The CDR3 sequence is 15 residues long. CDR3 bases: TGTGCCAGCGGATCCTCCCCTCCGGGCAATCAGCCCCAGCATTTT. Translating it yields CASGSSPPGNQPQHF.

DNA for the CDR3: TGCAGCGTTGACCAAGGTGAAGCTTTCTTT. Its translation is CSVDQGEAFF. V gene TRBV29-1 combines with J gene TRBJ1-1; D uncertain. Trimming stripped 3 bases from V and 7 bases from J, with 6 bases between. In germline, CDR1 is SQVTM, CDR2 ANQGSEA. The CDR3 contains 10 residues.

The rearrangement links TRBV6-1 to TRBJ2-3; D is perhaps TRBD1 (5 bases). Deletions cut 2 bases from V and 2 bases from J, with 14 bases between. The CDR3 sequence is 16 residues long. CDR1 is MNHNS, CDR2 SASEGT, per germline. CDR3 amino acids: CASSELRRGDTDTQYF. The CDR3 region has the DNA TGTGCCAGCAGTGAATTGCGAAGGGGTGACACAGATACGCAGTATTTT.

This sequence joins TRBV10-3 and TRBJ2-1, with 13 bases lining up with TRBD2. V shed 4 bases, J shed 0 bases, and the junction held 3 bases outside the gene matches. The CDR3 is 17 amino acids. The germline CDR1 and CDR2 sequences are ENHRY and SYGVKD. The CDR3 spells CAISGLAGGRSYNEQFF. CDR3 nucleotide sequence: TGTGCCATCAGTGGACTAGCGGGAGGACGCTCCTACAATGAGCAGTTCTTC.